These T cell receptor beta chains were read from a single sample in a study of T cells after yellow fever vaccination. TCRdb analysed the 5' RACE reads with MiXCR anew, one entry per CDR3 protein. The sample lists fewer than 150,000 distinct CDR3 sequences, approximately 7.7% seen once, with roughly 0.77% in the top ten. Sequenced here: CD4+ T cells sorted from PBMCs, sampled 5 days after the yellow fever booster vaccination. The source is a man aged 30 to 45 who received the YFV17D yellow fever vaccine. Both conserved end residues are part of each CDR3. A D gene is named only where the DNA matches it firmly. Rows may omit the clone size; those that give it use once, few, many or a size class.

TRBJ2-7 | 13 | NA | NA | TRBV28 | TGTGCCAGCAGTACCCCGATGGCCTACGAGCAGTACTTC | CASSTPMAYEQYF
TRBJ2-7 | 11 | few | NA | TRBV20-1 | TGCAGTGCCAGGATCAGGGAAGAGCAGTACTTC | CSARIREEQYF
TRBJ2-6 | 19 | many | NA | TRBV11-1 | TGTGCCAGCAGCTTCCCACACGGACGGATTCCCTCTGGGGCCAACGTCCTGACTTTC | CASSFPHGRIPSGANVLTF
TRBJ2-7 | 14 | many | NA | TRBV20-1 | TGCAGTGCTCAAGGACCCCAAGGTTCCTACGAGCAGTACTTC | CSAQGPQGSYEQYF
TRBJ2-7 | 15 | many | TRBD2 | TRBV15 | TGTGCCACCAGCAGAGCCGGGACTAGCGCTTACGAGCAGTACTTC | CATSRAGTSAYEQYF
TRBJ1-5 | 16 | NA | NA | TRBV24-1 | TGTGCCACCAGTGATGTAGGACACCCCAGCAATCAGCCCCAGCATTTT | CATSDVGHPSNQPQHF
TRBJ2-5 | 14 | many | TRBD2 | TRBV20-1 | TGCAGTGCTCGGACTAGCGGGAGTGGAGAGACCCAGTACTTC | CSARTSGSGETQYF
TRBJ2-1 | 12 | many | TRBD1 | TRBV19 | TGTGCCAGTAGTGACAGGGGTTTTGAGCAGTTCTTC | CASSDRGFEQFF
TRBJ2-7 | 13 | many | NA | TRBV12-3/TRBV12-4 | TGTGCCAGCAACCTAGCGCAGGGAGCCGAGCAGTACTTC | CASNLAQGAEQYF
TRBJ2-7 | 13 | many | TRBD1 | TRBV12-3/TRBV12-4 | TGTGCCAGCAACCCCGGGACAGACTACGAGCAGTACTTC | CASNPGTDYEQYF
TRBJ2-3 | 13 | many | NA | TRBV7-2 | TGTGCCAGCAGCTTAGCCCGGCGCGATACGCAGTATTTT | CASSLARRDTQYF
TRBJ1-1 | 18 | NA | NA | TRBV5-4 | TGTGCCAGCAGCTTGGGTGTTTCCCCCGGTTTACTGAACACTGAAGCTTTCTTT | CASSLGVSPGLLNTEAFF
TRBJ1-1 | 16 | many | NA | TRBV11-2 | TGTGCCAGCAGCCTCCCGAGGGGGGGGCGAAACACTGAAGCTTTCTTT | CASSLPRGGRNTEAFF
TRBJ2-1 | 17 | many | TRBD2 | TRBV5-8 | TGTGCCAGCAGCCGGATTCGACTAGCGGGAACCTACAATGAGCAGTTCTTC | CASSRIRLAGTYNEQFF
TRBJ1-3 | 15 | many | NA | TRBV20-1 | TGCAGTGCTAGTAAACGGGGGAGCTCTGGAAACACCATATATTTT | CSASKRGSSGNTIYF
TRBJ2-7 | 13 | many | NA | TRBV15 | TGTGCCACCAGCAAAGCGGACCACGGCGAGCAGTACTTC | CATSKADHGEQYF
TRBJ2-1 | 15 | many | NA | TRBV7-2 | TGTGCCAGCAGCTTAGCGGGAGAGGTTGGAGGGGAGCAGTTCTTC | CASSLAGEVGGEQFF
TRBJ2-1 | 16 | many | TRBD2 | TRBV5-1 | TGCGCCAGCAGCGTCCGGGAGGTTCGTTCCTACAATGAGCAGTTCTTC | CASSVREVRSYNEQFF
TRBJ2-2 | 15 | few | TRBD1 | TRBV25-1 | TGTGCCAGCACAAAACGCGGGACAGGGTCCGGGGAGCTGTTTTTT | CASTKRGTGSGELFF
TRBJ2-5 | 14 | many | NA | TRBV20-1 | TGCAGTGCCCACCCCCCAGCGTCTGGGGAGACCCAGTACTTC | CSAHPPASGETQYF
TRBJ2-3 | 13 | many | TRBD2 | TRBV20-1 | TGCAGTGCTAGTGCGGGAGCCACAGATACGCAGTATTTT | CSASAGATDTQYF
TRBJ2-4 | 11 | many | NA | TRBV28 | TGTGCCAGCAGTACTTCCCGCATTCAGTACTTC | CASSTSRIQYF
TRBJ1-2 | 13 | many | NA | TRBV12-3/TRBV12-4 | TGTGCCAGCAGGGGCAGGGAGGCCTATGGCTACACCTTC | CASRGREAYGYTF
TRBJ2-5 | 15 | many | TRBD2 | TRBV2 | TGTGCCAGCACCATGGGACTAGCGGACCGGGGGACCCAGTACTTC | CASTMGLADRGTQYF
TRBJ1-5 | 14 | many | TRBD1 | TRBV5-6 | TGTGCCAGCAGCCGGACAGGGTCTCATCAGCCCCAGCATTTT | CASSRTGSHQPQHF
TRBJ2-1 | 13 | many | NA | TRBV12-3/TRBV12-4 | TGTGCCAGCAGACCAACACCAGGGAATGAGCAGTTCTTC | CASRPTPGNEQFF
TRBJ2-7 | 13 | many | NA | TRBV20-1 | TGCAGTGCTCCGGATCCCGAATACTACGAGCAGTACTTC | CSAPDPEYYEQYF
TRBJ2-7 | 14 | many | NA | TRBV15 | TGTGCCACCAGCAGAGTCTACAACTCCTACGAGCAGTACTTC | CATSRVYNSYEQYF
TRBJ2-7 | 19 | many | TRBD1 | TRBV11-2 | TGTGCCAGCAGCTCTTCCAGGGGGCGCAAACTGGGGATCACCTACGAGCAGTACTTC | CASSSSRGRKLGITYEQYF
TRBJ1-1 | 13 | many | TRBD1 | TRBV7-2 | TGTGCCAGCAGCCCTCGGACAGGAGGGGGAGCTTTCTTT | CASSPRTGGGAFF
TRBJ2-5 | 16 | many | TRBD2 | TRBV20-1 | TGCAGTGCTAGAGGACTACTAGCGGGTGTTGAAGAGACCCAGTACTTC | CSARGLLAGVEETQYF
TRBJ2-7 | 15 | many | TRBD2 | TRBV29-1 | TGCAGCGTTGAAGACTCCGGGACTAGCCCTCTCGCGCAGTACTTC | CSVEDSGTSPLAQYF
TRBJ2-5 | 15 | many | NA | TRBV10-3 | TGTGCCATCAGTGAGGGCCGGGAGCGCGTGAAGACCCAGTACTTC | CAISEGRERVKTQYF
TRBJ2-3 | 15 | few | NA | TRBV11-2 | TGTGCCAGCAGCTTAGATTGGGCCGGCACAGATACGCAGTATTTT | CASSLDWAGTDTQYF